This T cell receptor (beta chain) was recorded in a study of cytomegalovirus exposure and HLA in healthy donors. Overall study context: Unique TCR beta sequences numbering some 120 million came from some 200 million T cells in an earlier analysis. Findings and limits, study-wide: TCR beta sequences numbering 15,000 to 20,000 were associated with HLA alleles at 0.05 false discovery rate in a later analysis.

With 5 bases clipped from V and 6 bases from J, the junction kept 12 bases outside the gene matches. Germline CDR1 reads SGHVS; CDR2 reads FQNEAQ. This CDR3 has 15 amino acids. On this clone itself: Antigen specificity is unknown.

Amplification used 60 Vbeta primers and 13 Jbeta primers. The table came from immunoSEQ multiplex PCR; TCRdb's copy has only in-frame clones and leaves some out. The clone table shows about 55,000 clones, with the ten largest holding roughly 9%. The donors, nominally healthy at sampling, likely had unrecorded immune exposures. Material: PBMCs. The receptor was isolated from a man in his forties or fifties in good health and CMV-seropositive. The rearrangement links TRBV7-8 to TRBJ2-7, with 8 positions matching TRBD1. CDR3 amino acids: CASSGGLGQGGEQYF. The CDR3 DNA is TGTGCCAGCAGCGGGGGTTTAGGACAGGGAGGCGAGCAGTACTTC.